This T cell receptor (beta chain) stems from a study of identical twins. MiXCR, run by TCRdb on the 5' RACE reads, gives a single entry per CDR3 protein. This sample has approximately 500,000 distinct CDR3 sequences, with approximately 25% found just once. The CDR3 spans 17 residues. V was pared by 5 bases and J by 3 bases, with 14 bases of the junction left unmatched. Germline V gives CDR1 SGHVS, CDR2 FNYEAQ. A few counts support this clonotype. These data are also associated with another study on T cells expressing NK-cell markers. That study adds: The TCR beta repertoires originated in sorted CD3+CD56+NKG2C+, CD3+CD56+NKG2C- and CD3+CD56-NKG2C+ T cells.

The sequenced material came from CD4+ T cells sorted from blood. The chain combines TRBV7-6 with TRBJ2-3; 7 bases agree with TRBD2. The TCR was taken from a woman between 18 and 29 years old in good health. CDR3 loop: CASSATSGGILTDTQYF. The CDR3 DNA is TGTGCCAGCAGCGCAACCTCGGGGGGAATTTTAACAGATACGCAGTATTTT.